Presented here are 27 T cell receptor beta chains from one specimen sequenced in a study of beta chain features in type 1 diabetes. Study-wide points: Within each of all four CD4+ subsets, Type 1 diabetes patients had TCRB CDR3s that were moderately but significantly shorter.

The authors reverse transcribed all of the isolated RNA, so sequencing captured expressed TCRB transcripts. Sequenced by immunoSEQ multiplex PCR; TCRdb stores in-frame clones only, minus some. The table includes about 160,000 clones, 7.5% to 8.5% detected once. The antigens for these receptors are not known. The sequencing input was central memory CD4+ T cells from blood. Receptors were obtained from a man younger than 35 with type 1 diabetes.

This clone was recorded a few times. The rearrangement joins TRBV6-6 to TRBJ1-2, with 7 bases that match TRBD1. With V trimmed by 5 bases and J by 5 bases, 5 bases remained unmatched. Germline assignment: CDR1 MNHNY and CDR2 SVGAGI (reference sequence). The CDR3 has 13 residues. The CDR3 reads CASSPGQMYGYTF. CDR3 bases: TGTGCCAGCAGTCCGGGACAGATGTATGGCTACACCTTC.

This clone was observed a few times. J is TRBJ1-5 and V is TRBV2; D gene uncertain. Trimming shortened V by 5 bases and J by 4 bases, and 12 bases separated the two germline ends. The CDR3 consists of 14 residues. Germline V gene data show CDR1 as SNHLY and CDR2 as FYNNEI. This CDR3 is CASSSSTGNQPQHF. CDR3 bases: TGTGCCAGCAGTTCATCGACGGGAAATCAGCCCCAGCATTTT.

This clone was recorded a few times. The chain joins TRBV5-6 to TRBJ2-7; the match to TRBD1 covers 8 bases. Per the germline V gene, CDR1 is SGHDT and CDR2 is YYEEEE. This CDR3 has 13 amino acids. With 6 bases clipped from V and 3 bases from J, the junction kept 5 bases outside the gene matches. In DNA, the CDR3 is TGTGCCAGCAACCGGGACAGGCTCTACGAGCAGTACTTC. Amino acids: CASNRDRLYEQYF.

This clone was counted a few times. The V call is TRBV7-9, the J call TRBJ1-1; D is uncertain. The CDR3 totals 14 residues. Germline-derived CDR1 and CDR2 are SEHNR and FQNEAQ (reference sequence). V was shortened by 3 bases and J by 1 base, with 9 bases between the two germline ends. For the CDR3, the DNA is TGTGCCAGCAGCTTTTACGACAAGAACACTGAAGCTTTCTTT. Protein sequence: CASSFYDKNTEAFF. Using reference TRBV7-9 and TRBJ1-1 for the parts outside the CDR3, the full variable domain is DTGVSQNPRHKITKRGQNVTFRCDPISEHNRLYWYRQTLGQGPEFLTYFQNEAQLEKSRLLSDRFSAERPKGSFSTLEIQRTEQGDSAMYLCASSFYDKNTEAFFGQGTRLTVV.

The gene calls are TRBV6-1 and TRBJ2-1; 7 positions agree with TRBD2. Germline V gene lookup returns CDR1 MNHNS and CDR2 SASEGT. J lost 9 bases, V lost 6 bases, and 5 bases had no gene match. The CDR3 runs 12 residues. This chain's CDR3 is CASSAGLLEQFF. CDR3 coding DNA: TGTGCCAGCAGCGCGGGACTACTTGAGCAGTTCTTC.

This chain links TRBV11-2 with TRBJ2-5, with 15 bases aligning to TRBD2. Germline V lookup: CDR1 SGHAT, CDR2 FQNNGV. V gave up 5 bases and J gave up 2 bases; unmatched junction bases: 3. The CDR3 is made up of 16 amino acids. CDR3 residues: CASSVGTSGGQETQYF. In DNA, the CDR3 is TGTGCCAGCAGCGTCGGGACTAGCGGGGGGCAAGAGACCCAGTACTTC.

V gene TRBV28 combines with J gene TRBJ2-3; 14 nucleotides match TRBD2. Trimming cost V 6 bases and J 3 bases; bases outside gene matches: 2. The CDR3 runs to 15 residues. Germline CDR1 is MDHEN and CDR2 is SYDVKM. Here the CDR3 reads CASRRLAGGTDTQYF. The CDR3 DNA is TGTGCCAGCAGACGACTAGCGGGGGGGACAGATACGCAGTATTTT.

This clone was seen only a few times. V is TRBV25-1 and J is TRBJ2-7; 7 nucleotides line up with TRBD1. The germline V gene has CDR1 MGHDK and CDR2 SYGVNS. The CDR3 is 13 amino acids. V lost 6 bases and J lost 2; bases outside the gene matches: 4. The CDR3 DNA is TGTGCCAGCAGGAAGGGGGCTACCTACGAGCAGTACTTC. It encodes CASRKGATYEQYF.

This clone was picked up a small number of times. The genes are TRBV6-1 and TRBJ1-2; D is ambiguous. Per germline, CDR1 MNHNS and CDR2 SASEGT. This CDR3 has 11 amino acids. V lost 6 bases and J lost 1, with 3 bases in between. CDR3 coding DNA: TGTGCCAGCAGCCATAACTATGGCTACACCTTC. Amino acids: CASSHNYGYTF.

This clone has more than one count but fewer than ten. A much larger clone differs from this one at a single base, so this may be a read error. The rearrangement uses TRBV5-6 and TRBJ2-4; no reliable D call. This CDR3 is built from 15 residues. Germline values: CDR1 SGHDT, CDR2 YYEEEE. V lost 0 bases, J lost 0 bases, and 7 bases lay in between. Here the CDR3 reads CASSLGGGAKNIQYF. The DNA of the CDR3 is TGTGCCAGCAGCTTGGGAGGTGGAGCCAAAAACATTCAGTACTTC.

V is TRBV19 and J is TRBJ2-5; unclear D gene. Trimming shortened V by 3 bases and J by 5 bases, and 10 bases separated the two germline ends. The CDR3 loop spans 13 amino acids. In germline, CDR1 is LNHDA, CDR2 SQIVND (reference sequence). For the CDR3, the DNA is TGTGCCAGTAGTATTGTCGCTACGGAGACCCAGTACTTC. Its translation is CASSIVATETQYF. The variable domain in full, with the rest retrieved from reference TRBV19 and TRBJ2-5, is DGGITQSPKYLFRKEGQNVTLSCEQNLNHDAMYWYRQDPGQGLRLIYYSQIVNDFQKGDIAEGYSVSREKKESFPLTVTSAQKNPTAFYLCASSIVATETQYFGPGTRLLVL.

V usage is TRBV14 and J usage is TRBJ1-2; D might be TRBD1 (6 bases). V lost 1 base to trimming and J lost 11 bases, with 11 bases between them. There are 12 residues in the CDR3. Germline loops: CDR1 SGHDN, CDR2 FVKESK. This CDR3 reads CASSQVRGRYTF. The CDR3 DNA sequence: TGTGCCAGCAGCCAAGTCAGGGGTCGGTACACCTTC.

The V and J genes are TRBV7-9 and TRBJ2-1; 11 bases map to TRBD2. With 4 bases clipped from V and 4 bases from J, the junction kept 9 bases outside the gene matches. CDR1 is SEHNR, CDR2 FQNEAQ, per germline (reference sequence). The CDR3 totals 17 residues. CDR3 protein: CASSSRLAGYLYNEQFF. In nucleotides, the CDR3 is TGTGCCAGCAGCTCCCGACTAGCGGGATATTTGTACAATGAGCAGTTCTTC.

This clone showed up just a few times. CDR3 sequence (DNA): TGTGCCAGCAGCGCCCGACAGGGGTCCGGTGGGGGCTACACCTTC. This sequence encodes CASSARQGSGGGYTF. The V call is TRBV9, the J call TRBJ1-2; 8 nucleotides match TRBD1. Losses at the gene ends were 3 bases for V and 8 bases for J; bases not matched to a gene: 12. Germline values: CDR1 SGDLS, CDR2 YYNGEE. The CDR3 spans 15 residues.

This clone was observed a few times. The chain is built from TRBV15 and TRBJ2-5, with 9 nucleotides matching TRBD1. TRBJ2-7 matches the DNA end more closely, so the J call is doubtful. CDR3 length: 15 amino acids. Germline V CDR1 and CDR2: LNHNV, YYDKDF (reference sequence). In nucleotides, the CDR3 is TGTGCCACCAGCAGACCGGGACAGGGTATTAACGAGCAGTACTTC. Residues: CATSRPGQGINEQYF.

This clone was picked up a small number of times. The V gene is TRBV29-1, the J gene TRBJ1-2; weak D call: TRBD1 (6 bases). V lost 3 bases to trimming and J lost 6 bases, with 20 bases between them. The CDR3 sequence is 15 residues long. Germline CDR1 SQVTM, CDR2 ANQGSEA. In DNA form, the CDR3 reads TGCAGCGTTGACCGTCCTTTAGAGGGGGGGAATGGCTACACCTTC. This encodes CSVDRPLEGGNGYTF.

This clone was observed a handful of times. The rearrangement links TRBV15 to TRBJ1-2, with TRBD1 matching over 7 bases. This CDR3 comprises 16 residues. CDR1 and CDR2 from the germline V gene are LNHNV and YYDKDF (reference sequence). Unmatched junction bases numbered 5, after V lost 1 base and J lost 0 bases. For the CDR3, the DNA is TGTGCCACCAGCAGAGCAGGACAGGCAGCTAACTATGGCTACACCTTC. It encodes CATSRAGQAANYGYTF.

This clone was detected many times. The chain carries TRBV18 and TRBJ2-7; TRBD2 matches at 8 bases. J was trimmed by 0 bases and V by 3 bases; bases with no gene match: 7. The CDR3 contains 16 residues. Germline V gene data show CDR1 as KGHSH and CDR2 as LQKENI. The CDR3, as DNA: TGTGCCAGCTCACCGTTTAGCGGGGCTAGCTCCTACGAGCAGTACTTC. Translation: CASSPFSGASSYEQYF.

V gene TRBV2 combines with J gene TRBJ2-5, with D perhaps TRBD1 (6 bases). V was trimmed by 7 bases and J by 1 base, leaving 10 bases between them. The CDR3 consists of 13 residues. Germline V CDR1 and CDR2: SNHLY, FYNNEI. CDR3 protein: CASNRVIQETQYF. CDR3 in DNA: TGTGCCAGCAACAGGGTCATCCAAGAGACCCAGTACTTC. Combining the CDR3 with reference TRBV2 and TRBJ2-5 gives the whole variable domain EPEVTQTPSHQVTQMGQEVILRCVPISNHLYFYWYRQILGQKVEFLVSFYNNEISEKSEIFDDQFSVERPDGSNFTLKIRSTKLEDSAMYFCASNRVIQETQYFGPGTRLLVL.

This clone turned up a few times. The gene calls are TRBV4-3 and TRBJ1-2; D is unclear. CDR3 length: 16 amino acids. V lost 0 bases and J 1 base, leaving 12 bases between the germline ends. Germline V lookup: CDR1 LGHNA, CDR2 YSLEER. The CDR3 reads CASSQDRRQYNYGYTF. The DNA for the CDR3 is TGCGCCAGCAGCCAAGATCGGCGGCAGTATAACTATGGCTACACCTTC.

There are many counts of this clone. This CDR3 reads CASSTEETQYF. CDR3 sequence (DNA): TGTGCCAGCAGTACGGAAGAGACCCAGTACTTC. This chain links TRBV2 with TRBJ2-5, with D unresolved. V gave up 5 bases and J gave up 3 bases, with 4 bases separating them. This CDR3 spans 11 amino acids. The germline V gene has CDR1 SNHLY and CDR2 FYNNEI.

In its sample, this clone was seen a few times. The chain carries TRBV19 and TRBJ2-1; weak D call: TRBD1 (5 bases). V was shortened by 3 bases and J by 2 bases, with 11 bases between the two germline ends. Germline values: CDR1 LNHDA, CDR2 SQIVND (reference sequence). This CDR3 region has 15 residues. CDR3 nucleotides: TGTGCCAGTAGTATGCGGCAGGGTGCCTACAATGAGCAGTTCTTC. This encodes CASSMRQGAYNEQFF.

This sequence joins TRBV18 and TRBJ2-1; 8 nucleotides agree with TRBD2. The germline gives CDR1 KGHSH, CDR2 LQKENI. After removal of 2 bases from V and 3 bases from J, the junction contained 3 bases not matched to a gene. This CDR3 region has 15 residues. CDR3 in DNA: TGTGCCAGCTCACCAGGAGCGGGAGTCTACAATGAGCAGTTCTTC. It translates to CASSPGAGVYNEQFF.

This chain uses TRBV7-2 with TRBJ2-7, with a tentative D call TRBD1 (6 bases). V was trimmed by 6 bases and J by 5 bases, leaving 14 bases between them. Germline-derived CDR1 and CDR2 are SGHTA and FQGNSA. The CDR3 contains 13 residues. CDR3 protein: CASRQGLLNEQYF. The CDR3 nucleotides are TGTGCCAGCAGACAGGGTTTACTCAACGAGCAGTACTTC.

The CDR3 DNA sequence: TGTGCCAGCAGTCCCAATCCGGGACAGGGGGCGACTGAAGCTTTCTTT. Protein product: CASSPNPGQGATEAFF. The V call is TRBV28, the J call TRBJ1-1; 12 bases agree with TRBD1. J was trimmed by 5 bases and V by 5 bases; bases with no gene match: 9. Per germline, CDR1 MDHEN and CDR2 SYDVKM. This CDR3 is 16 amino acids long.

This clone was picked up a small number of times. CDR3 residues: CASSIPSGGAKETQYF. The CDR3 DNA reads TGCGCCAGCAGCATTCCTAGCGGGGGAGCTAAAGAGACCCAGTACTTC. This chain uses TRBV5-1 with TRBJ2-5; TRBD2 aligns across 10 bases. The CDR3 is 16 residues long. Unmatched junction bases numbered 9, after V lost 4 bases and J lost 3 bases. Germline values: CDR1 SGHRS, CDR2 YFSETQ.

Points on this clone: A much larger clone differs by one base, so this may be a read error. The chain links TRBV7-8 to TRBJ1-2; 7 bases align to TRBD1. Germline V gene lookup returns CDR1 SGHVS and CDR2 FQNEAQ. The CDR3 loop spans 14 amino acids. The V gene end was trimmed by 2 bases and the J gene end by 6 bases; junction bases not matched to a gene: 6. The DNA for the CDR3 is TGTGCCAGCAGCTTAAGGTCCAGGGGGAATGGCTACACCTTC. Translated: CASSLRSRGNGYTF.